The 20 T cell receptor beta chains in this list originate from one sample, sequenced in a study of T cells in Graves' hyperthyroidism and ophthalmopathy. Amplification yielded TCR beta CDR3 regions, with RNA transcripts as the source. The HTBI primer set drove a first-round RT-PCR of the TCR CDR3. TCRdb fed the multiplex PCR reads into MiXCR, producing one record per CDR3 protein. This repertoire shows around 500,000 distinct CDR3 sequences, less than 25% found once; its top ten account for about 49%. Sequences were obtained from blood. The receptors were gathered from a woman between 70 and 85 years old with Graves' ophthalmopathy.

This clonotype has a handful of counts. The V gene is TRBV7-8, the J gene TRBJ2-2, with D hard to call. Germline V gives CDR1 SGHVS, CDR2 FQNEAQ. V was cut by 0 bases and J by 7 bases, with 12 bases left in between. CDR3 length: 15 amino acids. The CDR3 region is CASSLARVRDGELFF. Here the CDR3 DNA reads TGTGCCAGCAGCTTAGCTCGAGTAAGGGACGGGGAGCTGTTTTTT.

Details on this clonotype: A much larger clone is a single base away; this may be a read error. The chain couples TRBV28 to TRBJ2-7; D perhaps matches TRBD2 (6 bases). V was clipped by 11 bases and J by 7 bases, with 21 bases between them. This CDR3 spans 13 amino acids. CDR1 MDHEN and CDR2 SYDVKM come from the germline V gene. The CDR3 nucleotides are TGTGCCGCGGGGTTGTGGCAGGGCGATGAGCAGTACTTC. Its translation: CAAGLWQGDEQYF.

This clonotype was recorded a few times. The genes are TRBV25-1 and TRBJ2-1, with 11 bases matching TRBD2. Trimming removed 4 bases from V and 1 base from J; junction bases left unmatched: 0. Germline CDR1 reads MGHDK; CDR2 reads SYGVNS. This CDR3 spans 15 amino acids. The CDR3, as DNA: TGTGCCAGCAGTGGACTAGCGGGATCCTACAATGAGCAGTTCTTC. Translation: CASSGLAGSYNEQFF.

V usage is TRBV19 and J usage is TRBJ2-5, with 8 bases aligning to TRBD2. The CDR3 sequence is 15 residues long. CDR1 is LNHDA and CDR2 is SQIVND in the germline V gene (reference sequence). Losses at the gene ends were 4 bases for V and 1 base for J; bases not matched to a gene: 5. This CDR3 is CASSKFGRGQETQYF. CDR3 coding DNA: TGTGCCAGTAGTAAATTCGGGAGGGGCCAAGAGACCCAGTACTTC.

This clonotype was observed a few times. The CDR3 reads CASRNSPNQPQHF. The CDR3 nucleotides read TGTGCCAGCAGAAACAGCCCCAATCAGCCCCAGCATTTT. The chain has TRBV6-2 or TRBV6-3 and TRBJ1-5; D gene ambiguous. CDR3 length equals 13 residues. With 6 bases removed from V and 3 bases from J, the gap between germline ends came to 9 bases. Germline V gene lookup returns CDR1 MNHEY and CDR2 SVGEGT.

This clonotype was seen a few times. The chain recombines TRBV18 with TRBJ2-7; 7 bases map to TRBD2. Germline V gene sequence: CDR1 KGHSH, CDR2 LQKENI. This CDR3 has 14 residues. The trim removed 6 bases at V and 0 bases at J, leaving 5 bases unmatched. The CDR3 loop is CASSSGGDSYEQYF. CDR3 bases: TGTGCCAGCTCCTCGGGGGGTGACTCCTACGAGCAGTACTTC.

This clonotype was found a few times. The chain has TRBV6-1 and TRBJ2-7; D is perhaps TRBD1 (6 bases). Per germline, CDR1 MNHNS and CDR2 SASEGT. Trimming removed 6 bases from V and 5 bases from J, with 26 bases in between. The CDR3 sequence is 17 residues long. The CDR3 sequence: CASRSDRLKTTLHEQYF. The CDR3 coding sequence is TGTGCCAGCAGGAGCGACAGGCTCAAGACCACTCTCCACGAGCAGTACTTC.

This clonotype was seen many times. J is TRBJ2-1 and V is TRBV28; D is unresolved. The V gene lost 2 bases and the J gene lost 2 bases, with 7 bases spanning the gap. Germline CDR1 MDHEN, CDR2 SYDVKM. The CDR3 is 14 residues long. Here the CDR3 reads CASSLTSAYNEQFF. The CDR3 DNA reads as TGTGCCAGCAGTTTAACGTCAGCCTACAATGAGCAGTTCTTC.

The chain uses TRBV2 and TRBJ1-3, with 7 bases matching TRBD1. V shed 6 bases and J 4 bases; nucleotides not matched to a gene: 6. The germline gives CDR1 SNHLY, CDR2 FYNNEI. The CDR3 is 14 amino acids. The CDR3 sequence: CASREGTVGNTIYF. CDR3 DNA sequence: TGTGCCAGCAGAGAGGGGACAGTCGGAAACACCATATATTTT.

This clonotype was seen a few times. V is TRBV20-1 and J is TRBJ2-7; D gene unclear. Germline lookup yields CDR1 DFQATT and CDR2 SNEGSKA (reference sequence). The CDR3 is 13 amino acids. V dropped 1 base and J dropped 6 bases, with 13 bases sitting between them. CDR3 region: CSARGVDKLEQYF. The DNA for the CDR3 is TGCAGTGCTAGAGGAGTAGACAAGCTCGAGCAGTACTTC.

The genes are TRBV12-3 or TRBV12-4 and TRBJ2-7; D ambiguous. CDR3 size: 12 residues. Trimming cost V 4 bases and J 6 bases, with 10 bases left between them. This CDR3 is CASSSGSGEQYF. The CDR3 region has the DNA TGTGCCAGCAGTTCCGGATCTGGCGAGCAGTACTTC.

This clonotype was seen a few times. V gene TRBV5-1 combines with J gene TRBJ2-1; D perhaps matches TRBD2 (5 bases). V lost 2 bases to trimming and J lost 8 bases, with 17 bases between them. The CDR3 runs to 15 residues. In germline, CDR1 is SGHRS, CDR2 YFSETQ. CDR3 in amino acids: CASSFTGSRRDEQFF. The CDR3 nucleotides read TGCGCCAGCAGCTTTACGGGGTCCAGGCGGGATGAGCAGTTCTTC.

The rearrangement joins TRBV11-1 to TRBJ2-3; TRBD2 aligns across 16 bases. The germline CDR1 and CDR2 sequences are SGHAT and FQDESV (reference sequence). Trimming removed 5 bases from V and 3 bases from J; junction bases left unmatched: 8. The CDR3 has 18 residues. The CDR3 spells CASSRGTSGRAATDTQYF. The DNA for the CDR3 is TGTGCCAGCAGCCGCGGGACTAGCGGGAGGGCCGCGACAGATACGCAGTATTTT.

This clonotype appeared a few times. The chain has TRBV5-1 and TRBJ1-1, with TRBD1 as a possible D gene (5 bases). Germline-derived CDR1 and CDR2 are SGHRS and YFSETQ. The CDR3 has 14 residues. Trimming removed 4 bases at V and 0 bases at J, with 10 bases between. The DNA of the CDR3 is TGCGCCAGCAGCAGGGACGAATTGAACACTGAAGCTTTCTTT. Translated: CASSRDELNTEAFF. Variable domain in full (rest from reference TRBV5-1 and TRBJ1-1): KAGVTQTPRYLIKTRGQQVTLSCSPISGHRSVSWYQQTPGQGLQFLFEYFSETQRNKGNFPGRFSGRQFSNSRSEMNVSTLELGDSALYLCASSRDELNTEAFFGQGTRLTVV.

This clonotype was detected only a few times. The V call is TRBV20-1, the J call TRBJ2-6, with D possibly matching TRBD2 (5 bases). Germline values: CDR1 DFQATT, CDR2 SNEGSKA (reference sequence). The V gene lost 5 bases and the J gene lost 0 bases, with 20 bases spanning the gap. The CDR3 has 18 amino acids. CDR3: CSALRPGLTYSGANVLTF. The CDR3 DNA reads TGCAGTGCTCTAAGGCCAGGACTGACATACTCTGGGGCCAACGTCCTGACTTTC.

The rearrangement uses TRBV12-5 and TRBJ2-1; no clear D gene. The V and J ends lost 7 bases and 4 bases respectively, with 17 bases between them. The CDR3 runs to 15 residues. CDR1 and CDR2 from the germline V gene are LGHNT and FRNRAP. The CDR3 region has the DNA TGTGCTAGTGCCCCCAACAAAAGGGAATACAATGAGCAGTTCTTC. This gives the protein CASAPNKREYNEQFF.

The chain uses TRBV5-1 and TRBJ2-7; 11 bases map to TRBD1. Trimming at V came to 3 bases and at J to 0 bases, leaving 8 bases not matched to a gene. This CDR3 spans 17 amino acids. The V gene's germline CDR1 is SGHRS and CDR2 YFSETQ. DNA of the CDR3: TGCGCCAGCAGCTCCCTCCCGGGACAGGGGGTCTCCTACGAGCAGTACTTC. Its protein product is CASSSLPGQGVSYEQYF.

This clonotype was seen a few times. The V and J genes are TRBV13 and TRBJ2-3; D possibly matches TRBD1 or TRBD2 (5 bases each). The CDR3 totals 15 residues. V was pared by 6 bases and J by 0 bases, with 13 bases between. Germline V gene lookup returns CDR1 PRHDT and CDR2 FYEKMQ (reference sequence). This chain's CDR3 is CASSFGTHSTDTQYF. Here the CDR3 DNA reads TGTGCCAGCAGTTTCGGGACGCATAGCACAGATACGCAGTATTTT.

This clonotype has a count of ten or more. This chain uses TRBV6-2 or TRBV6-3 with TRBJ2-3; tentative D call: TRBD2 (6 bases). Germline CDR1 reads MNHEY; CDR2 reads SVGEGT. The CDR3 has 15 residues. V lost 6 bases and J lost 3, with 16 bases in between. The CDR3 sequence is CASRRGGTATDTQYF. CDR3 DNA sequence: TGTGCCAGCAGACGAGGCGGGACGGCGACAGATACGCAGTATTTT.

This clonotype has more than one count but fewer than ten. CDR3 DNA sequence: TGTGCCAGCAGTCCCACAGGGGGAAGGTCGGGACAGCCCCAGCATTTT. As protein: CASSPTGGRSGQPQHF. The rearrangement links TRBV6-2 or TRBV6-3 to TRBJ1-5, with 8 bases fitting TRBD1. V dropped 5 bases and J dropped 7; count of bases not matched to a gene: 13. This CDR3 spans 16 amino acids. Germline CDR1 reads MNHEY; CDR2 reads SVGEGT.